This entry lists 26 T cell receptor beta chains sequenced from one sample in a study of shared clonotypes between healthy human individuals. The table came from immunoSEQ multiplex PCR; TCRdb's copy has only in-frame clones and leaves some out. Among 2 million to 3 million clones, roughly 93% were seen once, and the ten largest hold around 0.4%. The material sequenced was naive CD4+ T cells from PBMCs. Regarding subset: CD45RA+ positively selected. The receptors derive from a man in his late teens or twenties in good health. Some clones in this sample may be carry-over from other donors' samples.

The chain recombines TRBV5-1 with TRBJ2-1, with a possible D match to TRBD1 (6 bases). Germline CDR1 and CDR2: SGHRS and YFSETQ. The CDR3 loop spans 13 amino acids. The V gene lost 4 bases and the J gene lost 10 bases, with 15 bases spanning the gap. The CDR3: CASSTIRGREQFF. Here the CDR3 DNA reads TGCGCCAGCAGCACTATCAGGGGTCGGGAGCAGTTCTTC.

The chain is built from TRBV6-5 and TRBJ2-4; unclear D gene. The germline V gene encodes CDR1 MNHEY and CDR2 SVGAGI. The ends were cut back, 0 bases at V and 6 bases at J, with 12 bases in the middle. The CDR3 runs to 15 residues. CDR3 nucleotide sequence: TGTGCCAGCAGTTACTCGTTAGGGTTAGGAAACATTCAGTACTTC. Translation gives CASSYSLGLGNIQYF.

CDR3 region: CASKGGLGTEAFF. CDR3 nucleotide sequence: TGTGCCAGCAAAGGGGGCCTCGGCACTGAAGCTTTCTTT. The chain employs TRBV19 and TRBJ1-1; 7 bases map to TRBD1. The CDR3 consists of 13 residues. The germline CDR1 and CDR2 sequences are LNHDA and SQIVND (reference sequence). Germline trimming cut 9 bases from V and 4 bases from J; bases unmatched to any gene: 8. Based on the CDR3 plus reference TRBV19 and TRBJ1-1, the full variable domain is DGGITQSPKYLFRKEGQNVTLSCEQNLNHDAMYWYRQDPGQGLRLIYYSQIVNDFQKGDIAEGYSVSREKKESFPLTVTSAQKNPTAFYLCASKGGLGTEAFFGQGTRLTVV.

This clone is a singleton in its sample. The chain has TRBV5-5 and TRBJ2-2; 9 positions agree with TRBD2. With V trimmed by 4 bases and J by 7 bases, 11 bases remained unmatched. The CDR3 spans 16 residues. CDR1 and CDR2 (germline): SGHKS, YYEKEE (reference sequence). The CDR3 spells CASSLVAGAYGGELFF. CDR3 DNA: TGTGCCAGCAGCCTCGTAGCGGGAGCGTACGGCGGGGAGCTGTTTTTT. The full variable domain, its missing parts supplied by reference TRBV5-5 and TRBJ2-2, is DAGVTQSPTHLIKTRGQQVTLRCSPISGHKSVSWYQQVLGQGPQFIFQYYEKEERGRGNFPDRFSARQFPNYSSELNVNALLLGDSALYLCASSLVAGAYGGELFFGEGSRLTVL.

The rearrangement uses TRBV7-3 and TRBJ2-5; 8 bases line up with TRBD2. The germline gives CDR1 SGHTA, CDR2 FQGTGA. V lost 5 bases to trimming and J lost 1 base; unmatched junction nucleotides: 3. CDR3 length: 14 amino acids. The CDR3 is CASSLGRAQETQYF. The CDR3 nucleotides read TGTGCCAGCAGCCTCGGGAGGGCCCAAGAGACCCAGTACTTC. The variable domain in full, completed from reference TRBV7-3 and TRBJ2-5, reads GAGVSQTPSNKVTEKGKYVELRCDPISGHTALYWYRQSLGQGPEFLIYFQGTGAADDSGLPNDRFFAVRPEGSVSTLKIQRTERGDSAVYLCASSLGRAQETQYFGPGTRLLVL.

V usage is TRBV5-1 and J usage is TRBJ2-1; 8 nucleotides align to TRBD2. The germline V gene has CDR1 SGHRS and CDR2 YFSETQ. The junction had 5 bases not matched to a gene; V was cut back by 0 bases and J by 0 bases. This CDR3 contains 17 residues. CDR3 protein: CASSLAASGLSYNEQFF. DNA of the CDR3: TGCGCCAGCAGCTTGGCAGCTAGCGGGCTCTCCTACAATGAGCAGTTCTTC. The entire variable domain, with the rest obtained from reference TRBV5-1 and TRBJ2-1, is as follows: KAGVTQTPRYLIKTRGQQVTLSCSPISGHRSVSWYQQTPGQGLQFLFEYFSETQRNKGNFPGRFSGRQFSNSRSEMNVSTLELGDSALYLCASSLAASGLSYNEQFFGPGTRLTVL.

The rearrangement uses TRBV18 and TRBJ2-1, with D tentatively TRBD1 or TRBD2 (5 bases each). V was cut by 2 bases and J by 0 bases, with 14 bases left in between. The CDR3 sequence is 17 residues long. The germline V gene encodes CDR1 KGHSH and CDR2 LQKENI. CDR3: CASSPKVKGSSYNEQFF. CDR3 bases: TGTGCCAGCTCACCAAAGGTAAAGGGGAGCTCCTACAATGAGCAGTTCTTC.

V is TRBV30 and J is TRBJ1-4, with 7 bases matching TRBD1. Trimming cost V 3 bases and J 6 bases; bases outside gene matches: 7. Germline V gene lookup returns CDR1 GTSNPN and CDR2 SVGIG (reference sequence). The CDR3 spans 14 residues. The CDR3 DNA follows: TGTGCCTGGAGCCGACAGGGACTACATGAAAAACTGTTTTTT. It specifies CAWSRQGLHEKLFF.

The sample holds one count of this clone. J is TRBJ2-5 and V is TRBV4-1; D unclear. Deletions cut 4 bases from V and 5 bases from J, with 11 bases between. The germline V gene has CDR1 MGHRA and CDR2 YSYEKL. The CDR3 is 13 residues long. The CDR3 region has the DNA TGCGCCAGCAGCCCGACACGGTTGGAGACCCAGTACTTC. This encodes CASSPTRLETQYF.

The rearrangement uses TRBV14 and TRBJ2-6; D remains unclear. CDR1 is SGHDN, CDR2 FVKESK, per germline. Between the trimmed V and J ends, which lost 1 base and 3 bases, there was a span of 10 bases. This CDR3 spans 16 amino acids. The CDR3 spells CASSQGQPYGANVLTF. The CDR3 coding sequence is TGTGCCAGCAGCCAAGGCCAACCCTATGGGGCCAACGTCCTGACTTTC.

The rearrangement uses TRBV7-7 and TRBJ1-2, with 7 positions matching TRBD1. Germline lookup yields CDR1 SSHAT and CDR2 FNYEAQ (reference sequence). Germline trimming cut 5 bases from V and 2 bases from J; bases unmatched to any gene: 8. This CDR3 is built from 15 residues. Written as DNA, the CDR3 is TGTGCCAGCAGCCCTTCTGGGACAGCGAACTATGGCTACACCTTC. It codes for CASSPSGTANYGYTF. The full variable domain, rest sourced from reference TRBV7-7 and TRBJ1-2, is GAGVSQSPRYKVTKRGQDVTLRCDPISSHATLYWYQQALGQGPEFLTYFNYEAQPDKSGLPSDRFSAERPEGSISTLTIQRTEQRDSAMYRCASSPSGTANYGYTFGSGTRLTVV.

CDR3 loop: CASSLDQNTEAFF. The CDR3 DNA follows: TGTGCCAGCAGCTTAGACCAAAACACTGAAGCTTTCTTT. V gene TRBV7-6 combines with J gene TRBJ1-1; D is unresolved. Germline V gene sequence: CDR1 SGHVS, CDR2 FNYEAQ. Trimming left V 1 base short and J 2 bases short, with 5 bases between. The CDR3 has 13 amino acids.

This rearrangement joins TRBV2 to TRBJ1-5; unclear D gene. V dropped 8 bases and J dropped 3 bases, with 11 bases sitting between them. CDR1 and CDR2 from the germline V gene are SNHLY and FYNNEI. The CDR3 runs 13 residues. The CDR3 loop is CASGREFNQPQHF. In DNA, the CDR3 is TGTGCCAGCGGGAGGGAGTTCAATCAGCCCCAGCATTTT.

The J gene is TRBJ2-5, the V gene TRBV5-1; 9 bases are a match to TRBD1. CDR1 is SGHRS, CDR2 YFSETQ, per germline. This CDR3 spans 15 amino acids. After removal of 3 bases from V and 2 bases from J, the junction contained 5 bases not matched to a gene. CDR3: CASSSGQGTQETQYF. The CDR3 DNA reads TGCGCCAGCAGCTCCGGACAGGGGACACAAGAGACCCAGTACTTC. The variable domain in full, with the rest retrieved from reference TRBV5-1 and TRBJ2-5, is KAGVTQTPRYLIKTRGQQVTLSCSPISGHRSVSWYQQTPGQGLQFLFEYFSETQRNKGNFPGRFSGRQFSNSRSEMNVSTLELGDSALYLCASSSGQGTQETQYFGPGTRLLVL.

The V gene is TRBV2, the J gene TRBJ1-2; TRBD1 matches 9 bases. There are 15 residues in the CDR3. Trimming cost V 4 bases and J 4 bases; bases outside gene matches: 7. CDR1 and CDR2 (germline): SNHLY, FYNNEI. The CDR3 is CASSGKQGAPYGYTF. For the CDR3, the DNA is TGTGCCAGCAGTGGAAAACAGGGGGCTCCCTATGGCTACACCTTC.

The chain has TRBV7-2 and TRBJ2-1; D may be TRBD2 (7 bases). The CDR3 sequence is 12 residues long. CDR1 is SGHTA and CDR2 is FQGNSA in the germline V gene. With 7 bases removed from V and 8 bases from J, the gap between germline ends came to 12 bases. The CDR3 loop reads CASTLGGDEQFF. As DNA, the CDR3 is TGTGCCAGCACCCTAGGGGGGGATGAGCAGTTCTTC.

The chain recombines TRBV7-6 with TRBJ2-2; tentatively, D is TRBD2 (7 bases). The CDR3 consists of 17 residues. CDR1 SGHVS and CDR2 FNYEAQ come from the germline V gene. V was cut by 8 bases and J by 1 base, with 20 bases left in between. The CDR3 sequence: CASVKGEGTVNTGELFF. As DNA, the CDR3 is TGTGCCAGCGTAAAGGGGGAGGGGACGGTGAACACCGGGGAGCTGTTTTTT.

The rearrangement uses TRBV2 and TRBJ1-2; D unresolved. Germline CDR1 is SNHLY and CDR2 is FYNNEI. Trimming removed 7 bases at V and 2 bases at J, with 17 bases between. The CDR3 has 15 amino acids. CDR3 bases: TGTGCCAGCAAGAGCTCTCTGACGGGGAACTATGGCTACACCTTC. This gives the protein CASKSSLTGNYGYTF.

V and J are TRBV6-5 and TRBJ1-2, with D unresolved. Trimming removed 6 bases at V and 5 bases at J, with 13 bases between. The length of the CDR3 is 13 residues. Germline values: CDR1 MNHEY, CDR2 SVGAGI. In nucleotides, the CDR3 is TGTGCCAGCAGGGGCGACAAAGCTTATGGCTACACCTTC. This gives the protein CASRGDKAYGYTF.

The genes are TRBV28 and TRBJ1-2, with D possibly matching TRBD1 (5 bases). Per the germline V gene, CDR1 is MDHEN and CDR2 is SYDVKM. The CDR3 is 14 residues long. With 6 bases removed from V and 2 bases from J, the gap between germline ends came to 13 bases. The CDR3 bases are TGTGCCAGCAGCCCCGCCTCAGGGAACTATGGCTACACCTTC. As protein: CASSPASGNYGYTF.

The rearrangement uses TRBV7-9 and TRBJ1-4; no firm D call. The CDR3 sequence is 15 residues long. CDR1 and CDR2 (germline): SEHNR, FQNEAQ (reference sequence). Trimming pared 5 bases from V and 3 bases from J, leaving 13 bases between. The DNA of the CDR3 is TGTGCCAGCAGCGTCGATGCCCGATCTAATGAAAAACTGTTTTTT. Translating it yields CASSVDARSNEKLFF.

The gene calls are TRBV4-2 and TRBJ2-1; D might be TRBD1 or TRBD2, each matching 5 bases. Deletions cut 2 bases from V and 8 bases from J, with 22 bases between. Germline CDR1 and CDR2: LGHNA and YNFKEQ. This CDR3 has 17 amino acids. The CDR3 DNA sequence: TGTGCCAGCAGCCAAATTGGGAGAACGGGGACCGCCGATGAGCAGTTCTTC. It specifies CASSQIGRTGTADEQFF.

This rearrangement joins TRBV19 to TRBJ1-2, with TRBD1 identical over 8 bases. V trimming: 10 bases; J trimming: 4 bases; junction bases outside the gene matches: 14. Germline values: CDR1 LNHDA, CDR2 SQIVND (reference sequence). This CDR3 has 15 residues. This CDR3 reads CATTPGQDFFYGYTF. The CDR3 nucleotides read TGTGCCACCACCCCGGGACAGGACTTTTTCTATGGCTACACCTTC.

The chain links TRBV13 to TRBJ2-1; 12 bases map to TRBD1. Looked up from germline, CDR1 is PRHDT and CDR2 is FYEKMQ (reference sequence). The CDR3 runs 18 residues. Trimming at V came to 5 bases and at J to 8 bases, leaving 16 bases not matched to a gene. This CDR3 reads CASSPSRDRGRFRHEQFF. Here the CDR3 DNA reads TGTGCCAGCAGCCCGTCCCGGGACAGGGGGCGATTTAGGCATGAGCAGTTCTTC.

The rearrangement uses TRBV10-3 and TRBJ2-3, with TRBD1 identical over 7 bases. The CDR3 consists of 14 residues. V dropped 4 bases and J dropped 3; count of bases not matched to a gene: 4. The germline V gene has CDR1 ENHRY and CDR2 SYGVKD. CDR3 in DNA: TGTGCCATCAGTGGACAGGGCGGGACAGATACGCAGTATTTT. Encoded protein: CAISGQGGTDTQYF.

The chain carries TRBV11-1 and TRBJ1-5; 10 positions match TRBD1. Germline V gives CDR1 SGHAT, CDR2 FQDESV (reference sequence). This CDR3 contains 16 residues. J lost 3 bases, V lost 4 bases, and 6 bases had no gene match. The CDR3 sequence is CASSSDRGTTNQPQHF. The CDR3 bases are TGTGCCAGCAGCTCGGACAGGGGGACGACCAATCAGCCCCAGCATTTT.